This record concerns one T cell receptor beta chain sequence. TCRdb keeps only in-frame clones here, not all; method: immunoSEQ multiplex PCR. The table includes more than 150,000 clones, around 87% detected once. The data originate from a study of blood T cell repertoires in COVID-19. The sequenced material came from peripheral blood. The source of this sequence is a woman younger than 30 who had recovered from COVID-19.

In DNA form, the CDR3 reads TGTGCCTGGAGGGGGCGGAACTACAATGAGCAGTTCTTC. Residues: CAWRGRNYNEQFF. This rearrangement joins TRBV30 to TRBJ2-1, with a possible D match to TRBD1 (5 bases). The CDR3 has 13 residues. Trimming cost V 3 bases and J 3 bases, with 9 bases left between them. Germline CDR1 and CDR2: GTSNPN and SVGIG (reference sequence).